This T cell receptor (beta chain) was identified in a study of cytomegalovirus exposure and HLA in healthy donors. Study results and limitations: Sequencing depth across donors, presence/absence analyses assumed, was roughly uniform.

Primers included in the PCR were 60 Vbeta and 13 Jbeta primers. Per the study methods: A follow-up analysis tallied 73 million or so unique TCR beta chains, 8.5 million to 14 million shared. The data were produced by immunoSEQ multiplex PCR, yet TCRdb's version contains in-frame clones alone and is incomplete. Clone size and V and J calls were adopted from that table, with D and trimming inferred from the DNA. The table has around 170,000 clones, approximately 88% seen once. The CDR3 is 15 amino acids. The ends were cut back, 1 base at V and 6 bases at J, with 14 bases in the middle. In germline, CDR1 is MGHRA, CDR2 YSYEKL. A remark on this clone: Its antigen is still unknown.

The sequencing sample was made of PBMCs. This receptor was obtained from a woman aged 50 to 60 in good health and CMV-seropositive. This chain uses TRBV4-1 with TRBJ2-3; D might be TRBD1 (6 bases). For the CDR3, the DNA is TGCGCCAGCAGCCAAGGGACAGTGAATAGGGATACGCAGTATTTT. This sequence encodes CASSQGTVNRDTQYF.